The present T cell receptor (beta chain) was sequenced within a study of blood T cell repertoires in COVID-19. Seattle patients were enrolled while actively infected and followed longitudinally. In the source study's methods: The assay estimated nucleated cells by amplifying reference gene primers. Clones were read by immunoSEQ multiplex PCR, and TCRdb kept only the in-frame ones, dropping some. Clone size and V and J calls were adopted from that table, with D and trimming inferred from the DNA. Of over 150,000 clones in the sample, roughly 81% were seen once. Germline V gene data show CDR1 as MNHEY and CDR2 as SVGAGI. Trimming took off 4 bases at V and 2 bases at J, with 14 bases between the two ends. CDR3 length: 16 residues.

The origin of this receptor is an elderly woman with COVID-19, enrolled during active disease. Source material: peripheral blood. The gene calls are TRBV6-5 and TRBJ1-4, with D possibly TRBD1 on 5 matching bases. The CDR3 loop reads CASSSLGAGTNEKLFF. DNA for the CDR3: TGTGCCAGCAGTTCTTTAGGGGCAGGGACTAATGAAAAACTGTTTTTT.